A selection of T cell receptor beta chains follows, all from one sample in a study of CD8+ T cells in alopecia areata. Data came from immunoSEQ multiplex PCR; TCRdb stores just in-frame clones and leaves some out. Of over 150,000 clones listed, around 59% were seen once; the top ten hold 14%. The source was CD4+ T cells sorted from blood, collected at week 24, from a patient treated with tofacitinib. All receptors come from a human donor with alopecia areata. CDR3s include the opening cysteine and the closing phenylalanine or tryptophan.

v_call: TRBV20-1
cdr3_aa: CSASRGYTF

v_call: TRBV29-1
cdr3_aa: CSVGGRGSYNEQFF

v_call: TRBV29-1
cdr3_aa: CSVDVGLARADTQYF

v_call: TRBV10-3
cdr3_aa: CAISAGLAVYEQYF

v_call: TRBV10-3
cdr3_aa: CAMTPGQGSPLHF

v_call: TRBV14
cdr3_aa: CASSQALAVTYEQYF

v_call: TRBV5-1
cdr3_aa: CASSLDRAGVNTEAFF

v_call: TRBV27
cdr3_aa: CASSRDRGTEQFF

v_call: TRBV18
cdr3_aa: CASSPRQDGGYTF

v_call: TRBV14
cdr3_aa: CASSQQGSFDTQYF

v_call: TRBV7-9
cdr3_aa: CASSLDETQYF

v_call: TRBV5-1
cdr3_aa: CASYSGGLGGYTF

v_call: TRBV7-2
cdr3_aa: CASSFPGASVTGELFF

v_call: TRBV5-1
cdr3_aa: CASSSSTGLGETQYF

v_call: TRBV30
cdr3_aa: CAWDGQGATTEAFF

v_call: TRBV29-1
cdr3_aa: CSVVTGQTSNEKLFF

v_call: TRBV18
cdr3_aa: CASSPGQGLGTEAFF

v_call: TRBV23-1
cdr3_aa: CAIPSRRLNTEAFF

v_call: TRBV9
cdr3_aa: CASSVGGHRMNTEAFF

v_call: TRBV5-1
cdr3_aa: CASRADPDSTDTQYF

v_call: TRBV30
cdr3_aa: CAWSRGQAVVHYGYTF

v_call: TRBV2
cdr3_aa: CASSEFRQGDGYTF

v_call: TRBV11-2
cdr3_aa: CASSFEGGRYGYTF

v_call: TRBV29-1
cdr3_aa: CSVDRDGTDTQYF